A single sample is the source of the 30 T cell receptor beta chains below, sequenced in a study of blood T cell repertoires in COVID-19. TCRdb's copy holds only in-frame clones and misses some; the assay was immunoSEQ multiplex PCR. The sample carries about 210,000 clones, approximately 81% recorded once. Sequencing input: PBMCs or T cells enriched from blood (not recorded which). These TCRs come from a man aged 35-49 years who had recovered from COVID-19.

This chain links TRBV19 with TRBJ2-1, with D perhaps TRBD2 (7 bases). This CDR3 has 14 amino acids. V gave up 8 bases and J gave up 4 bases, with 15 bases separating them. Germline loops: CDR1 LNHDA, CDR2 SQIVND (reference sequence). CDR3 sequence reads: CASGRAGDYNEQFF. The CDR3 DNA reads TGTGCCAGTGGGAGGGCAGGGGATTACAATGAGCAGTTCTTC.

The sample holds one count of this clone. The V gene is TRBV4-1, the J gene TRBJ1-5, with TRBD1 as a possible D gene (5 bases). Germline V lookup: CDR1 MGHRA, CDR2 YSYEKL. The CDR3 runs 17 residues. Trimming took 0 bases from V and 3 from J, leaving 15 bases between them. The CDR3, as DNA: TGCGCCAGCAGCCAAGAACCGTGGGGGGATGACAATCAGCCCCAGCATTTT. It encodes CASSQEPWGDDNQPQHF.

The V and J genes are TRBV2 and TRBJ2-5; TRBD1 aligns across 9 bases. There are 18 residues in the CDR3. Germline V gives CDR1 SNHLY, CDR2 FYNNEI. With 5 bases clipped from V and 5 bases from J, the junction kept 18 bases outside the gene matches. The CDR3 coding sequence is TGTGCCAGCAGTTCAGCACCGGGACAGGGCTCTGGGGGGGAGACCCAGTACTTC. Its protein product is CASSSAPGQGSGGETQYF. Complete variable domain (other parts from reference TRBV2 and TRBJ2-5): EPEVTQTPSHQVTQMGQEVILRCVPISNHLYFYWYRQILGQKVEFLVSFYNNEISEKSEIFDDQFSVERPDGSNFTLKIRSTKLEDSAMYFCASSSAPGQGSGGETQYFGPGTRLLVL.

The chain employs TRBV11-3 and TRBJ2-1; TRBD1 might be the D (5 bases). V was cut by 10 bases and J by 2 bases, with 15 bases left in between. This CDR3 contains 14 residues. Looked up from germline, CDR1 is SGHNT and CDR2 is YENEEA. The DNA for the CDR3 is TGTGCCACGGGTTGGACACAGACCTACAATGAGCAGTTCTTC. Protein: CATGWTQTYNEQFF.

This chain joins TRBV7-9 and TRBJ1-2; 7 bases agree with TRBD1. V trimming: 3 bases; J trimming: 3 bases; junction bases outside the gene matches: 1. This CDR3 is built from 13 residues. Germline-derived CDR1 and CDR2 are SEHNR and FQNEAQ (reference sequence). The CDR3 loop is CASSLGTDYGYTF. CDR3 DNA: TGTGCCAGCAGCTTGGGGACAGACTATGGCTACACCTTC.

The chain is built from TRBV5-1 and TRBJ2-1; D gene ambiguous. CDR1 and CDR2 from the germline V gene are SGHRS and YFSETQ. Trimming stripped 2 bases from V and 7 bases from J, with 10 bases between. The CDR3 runs 13 residues. The CDR3 sequence is CASSFSFQNEQFF. The CDR3 DNA is TGCGCCAGCAGCTTCTCTTTTCAGAATGAGCAGTTCTTC.

This chain joins TRBV4-2 and TRBJ2-7; 12 bases line up with TRBD2. The CDR3 is made up of 16 amino acids. Germline CDR1 LGHNA, CDR2 YNFKEQ. V trimming: 3 bases; J trimming: 5 bases; junction bases outside the gene matches: 8. CDR3 residues: CASSQVTSGRLNEQYF. For the CDR3, the DNA is TGTGCCAGCAGCCAGGTGACTAGCGGGAGACTAAACGAGCAGTACTTC.

The chain is built from TRBV4-3 and TRBJ2-3; TRBD2 might be the D (6 bases). Germline V CDR1 and CDR2: LGHNA, YSLEER. V shed 1 base and J shed 2 bases, with 16 bases lying between them. The CDR3 extends over 17 amino acids. CDR3 DNA sequence: TGCGCCAGCAGCCAAGGCGTGCTAGCGCGACTCACAGATACGCAGTATTTT. As protein: CASSQGVLARLTDTQYF.

The rearrangement joins TRBV9 to TRBJ2-1; 8 nucleotides line up with TRBD1. The ends lost 2 bases at V and 6 bases at J; junction bases unmatched: 7. The CDR3 has 15 residues. Germline V gives CDR1 SGDLS, CDR2 YYNGEE. The CDR3 region is CASSVGQGLVNEQFF. Here the CDR3 DNA reads TGTGCCAGCAGCGTTGGACAGGGTTTGGTCAATGAGCAGTTCTTC.

This clone was seen a single time. The J gene is TRBJ1-6, the V gene TRBV28; possibly TRBD1 for D (6 bases). V was trimmed by 3 bases and J by 10 bases, leaving 13 bases between them. The CDR3 runs to 14 residues. Germline values: CDR1 MDHEN, CDR2 SYDVKM. Here the CDR3 reads CASSFGGRGSPLHF. The CDR3 coding sequence is TGTGCCAGCAGTTTTGGGGGCAGAGGATCACCCCTCCACTTT.

A few counts support this clone. The chain joins TRBV7-2 to TRBJ2-7, with a possible D match to TRBD1 (6 bases). Trimming shortened V by 5 bases and J by 2 bases, and 16 bases separated the two germline ends. Germline CDR1 reads SGHTA; CDR2 reads FQGNSA. The CDR3 totals 15 residues. CDR3 protein: CASSQGRGSTYEQYF. DNA for the CDR3: TGTGCCAGCAGCCAGGGGCGAGGGTCAACCTACGAGCAGTACTTC.

CDR3 coding DNA: TGTGCCAGCAGCTTAGGCCTAGCGGGAGGCACCGGGGAGCTGTTTTTT. Translated: CASSLGLAGGTGELFF. The chain carries TRBV7-3 and TRBJ2-2; TRBD2 matches 11 bases. V lost 2 bases, J lost 4 bases, and 3 bases stayed unmatched. The CDR3 spans 16 residues. Per the germline V gene, CDR1 is SGHTA and CDR2 is FQGTGA.

This clone was counted once. This chain connects TRBV5-1 to TRBJ1-5; 7 bases line up with TRBD1. The germline gives CDR1 SGHRS, CDR2 YFSETQ. This CDR3 region has 13 residues. Trimming cost V 4 bases and J 6 bases; bases outside gene matches: 4. The CDR3 spells CASSPTGAQPQHF. CDR3 nucleotide sequence: TGCGCCAGCAGCCCTACAGGGGCTCAGCCCCAGCATTTT.

This clone has only one observation. V gene TRBV5-1 combines with J gene TRBJ1-2, with a possible D match to TRBD1 (6 bases). Germline values: CDR1 SGHRS, CDR2 YFSETQ. This CDR3 is built from 17 residues. Trimming took off 0 bases at V and 5 bases at J, with 20 bases between the two ends. The CDR3 nucleotides are TGCGCCAGCAGCTTGGTCACCCTCCACGGACAGATATATGGCTACACCTTC. Translating gives CASSLVTLHGQIYGYTF.

This chain links TRBV6-5 with TRBJ2-7, with D possibly being TRBD2 (5 bases). Deletions cut 4 bases from V and 4 bases from J, with 17 bases between. The CDR3 covers 15 residues. Germline CDR1 MNHEY, CDR2 SVGAGI. This CDR3 is CASSLGASGSYEQYF. The DNA for the CDR3 is TGTGCCAGCAGTTTGGGAGCAAGCGGAAGTTACGAGCAGTACTTC.

The V gene is TRBV13, the J gene TRBJ2-1; the D gene is possibly TRBD2 (5 bases). The CDR3 is 13 residues long. Trimming removed 3 bases from V and 6 bases from J, with 9 bases in between. CDR1 PRHDT and CDR2 FYEKMQ come from the germline V gene (reference sequence). The CDR3 sequence is CASSFLTTNEQFF. The CDR3, as DNA: TGTGCCAGCAGCTTCCTGACTACCAATGAGCAGTTCTTC.

The chain joins TRBV18 to TRBJ1-1; TRBD1 aligns across 7 bases. This CDR3 has 16 amino acids. Germline V gives CDR1 KGHSH, CDR2 LQKENI. Unmatched junction bases numbered 6, after V lost 0 bases and J lost 2 bases. CDR3 DNA: TGTGCCAGCTCACCACCGAGGACAGGATCAAACACTGAAGCTTTCTTT. Its protein product is CASSPPRTGSNTEAFF.

The chain carries TRBV4-3 and TRBJ1-4; D is unclear. Germline V gene lookup returns CDR1 LGHNA and CDR2 YSLEER. The CDR3 sequence is 15 residues long. The V end was cut by 4 bases, the J end by 14 bases, with 23 bases between. The CDR3 protein is CASSPAVGGLPALFF. CDR3 DNA: TGCGCCAGCAGCCCTGCCGTTGGCGGGCTACCAGCGCTGTTTTTT.

The genes are TRBV3-1 (or the pseudogene TRBV3-2) and TRBJ2-7; maybe TRBD2 (5 bases). The germline gives CDR1 LGHDT, CDR2 YNNKEL (reference sequence). V lost 1 base, J lost 6 bases, and 13 bases lay in between. The CDR3 is made up of 14 amino acids. This chain's CDR3 is CASSQVNRGGEQYF. CDR3 DNA sequence: TGTGCCAGCAGCCAAGTGAATAGAGGAGGCGAGCAGTACTTC.

This clone was counted between two and nine times. The J gene is TRBJ2-1, the V gene TRBV5-4; 7 nucleotides align to TRBD2. V lost 0 bases, J lost 0 bases, and 3 bases stayed unmatched. This CDR3 has 16 amino acids. In germline, CDR1 is SGHNT, CDR2 YYREEE (reference sequence). CDR3 amino acids: CASSLGGGSSYNEQFF. The CDR3 coding sequence is TGTGCCAGCAGCTTGGGGGGAGGGAGCTCCTACAATGAGCAGTTCTTC. The full variable domain, in which reference TRBV5-4 and TRBJ2-1 provide the parts outside the CDR3, is ETGVTQSPTHLIKTRGQQVTLRCSSQSGHNTVSWYQQALGQGPQFIFQYYREEENGRGNFPPRFSGLQFPNYSSELNVNALELDDSALYLCASSLGGGSSYNEQFFGPGTRLTVL.

This chain links TRBV18 with TRBJ1-1; D ambiguous. V lost 3 bases to trimming and J lost 0 bases, with 8 bases between them. The CDR3 totals 14 residues. Germline V gene lookup returns CDR1 KGHSH and CDR2 LQKENI. CDR3 DNA: TGTGCCAGCTCACCGCCCAGTATGAACACTGAAGCTTTCTTT. Translating gives CASSPPSMNTEAFF.

This clone was counted a single time. The chain employs TRBV7-3 and TRBJ1-3, with TRBD1 as a possible D gene (5 bases). Trimming stripped 5 bases from V and 4 bases from J, with 9 bases between. This CDR3 is built from 13 residues. From germline, CDR1 is SGHTA and CDR2 FQGTGA. The DNA of the CDR3 is TGTGCCAGCAGCCCAGGGCAGGGAAACACCATATATTTT. Translated: CASSPGQGNTIYF.

This chain joins TRBV5-1 and TRBJ1-1; TRBD1 matches 7 bases. Germline CDR1 reads SGHRS; CDR2 reads YFSETQ. This CDR3 contains 14 residues. With V trimmed by 1 base and J by 6 bases, 6 bases remained unmatched. CDR3 nucleotide sequence: TGCGCCAGCAGCTTGCGGCAGGGGGACGCTGAAGCTTTCTTT. As protein: CASSLRQGDAEAFF.

The J gene is TRBJ1-2, the V gene TRBV19, with TRBD1 as a possible D gene (5 bases). Germline loops: CDR1 LNHDA, CDR2 SQIVND (reference sequence). The CDR3 runs to 13 residues. With 5 bases removed from V and 6 bases from J, the gap between germline ends came to 13 bases. DNA for the CDR3: TGTGCCAGTAGTCAGGGTATTCAGGATGGCTACACCTTC. It specifies CASSQGIQDGYTF.

As DNA, the CDR3 is TGTGCCAGCAGCTTGGTCGGTATAGAGACAGATTATGGCTACACCTTC. This encodes CASSLVGIETDYGYTF. The rearrangement joins TRBV5-6 to TRBJ1-2; the D gene is possibly TRBD1 (5 bases). This CDR3 is 16 amino acids long. Trimming cost V 0 bases and J 5 bases, with 17 bases left between them. Per the germline V gene, CDR1 is SGHDT and CDR2 is YYEEEE.

The rearrangement joins TRBV27 to TRBJ1-1, with D tentatively TRBD1 (6 bases). The germline V and J ends were trimmed by 2 bases and 4 bases, with 17 bases remaining between them. The CDR3 totals 16 residues. Germline V gene data show CDR1 as MNHEY and CDR2 as SMNVEV (reference sequence). CDR3 in amino acids: CASSLPLRGAGTEAFF. CDR3 nucleotide sequence: TGTGCCAGCAGTTTACCCCTCCGGGGGGCTGGCACTGAAGCTTTCTTT.

This chain joins TRBV18 and TRBJ2-7; D possibly corresponds to TRBD1 (5 bases). V gave up 3 bases and J gave up 2 bases, with 20 bases separating them. Germline V lookup: CDR1 KGHSH, CDR2 LQKENI. The CDR3 covers 17 residues. The CDR3 region has the DNA TGTGCCAGCTCACCCCAATATGGGCAGGGAAAGCCCTACGAGCAGTACTTC. The encoded protein is CASSPQYGQGKPYEQYF.

The CDR3 DNA follows: TGTGCCTGGAGGGACAGGCTGTACGAGCAGTACTTC. Protein: CAWRDRLYEQYF. The chain is built from TRBV30 and TRBJ2-7; the match to TRBD1 covers 7 bases. Germline lookup yields CDR1 GTSNPN and CDR2 SVGIG (reference sequence). Unmatched junction bases numbered 3, after V lost 3 bases and J lost 4 bases. The CDR3 covers 12 residues.

The genes are TRBV6-5 and TRBJ1-4; D unclear. Per germline, CDR1 MNHEY and CDR2 SVGAGI. The CDR3 loop spans 14 amino acids. V gave up 3 bases and J gave up 7 bases, with 12 bases separating them. CDR3 DNA: TGTGCCAGCAGTTATGAGGTTCTAAGTGAAAAACTGTTTTTT. Encoded protein: CASSYEVLSEKLFF.

The rearrangement links TRBV5-1 to TRBJ2-3; D is unclear. The germline V gene has CDR1 SGHRS and CDR2 YFSETQ. The CDR3 contains 15 residues. Trimming cost V 1 base and J 0 bases, with 9 bases left between them. The CDR3 nucleotides read TGCGCCAGCAGCTTGTCTTCCGGGAGCACAGATACGCAGTATTTT. It yields the protein CASSLSSGSTDTQYF.